This T cell receptor beta chain was obtained from a study of CD8 T cells in ankylosing spondylitis. Study results and limitations: Among TCR beta sequences, a motif of several highly homologous variants appeared characteristic of ankylosing spondylitis blood. Prior literature has documented some motif variants in synovial fluid and blood from reactive arthritis.

Note on this clonotype: Its antigen is unidentified.

Deletions cut 5 bases from V and 4 bases from J, with 8 bases between. The CDR3 is made up of 12 amino acids. 5'-RACE, quantitative and with molecular barcodes, yielded the TCR beta libraries. MiXCR was run by TCRdb on the 5' RACE reads, yielding one entry per CDR3 protein. The sample records 340,000 or so distinct CDR3 sequences, under 15% being singletons. Material for sequencing was blood, either unsorted or a sorted T cell fraction (not recorded which). The source of this sequence is a male donor with ankylosing spondylitis or in good health (not recorded which). This chain connects TRBV12-3 or TRBV12-4 to TRBJ1-1; D is possibly TRBD1 (6 bases). The CDR3 region is CASSQGFTEAFF. In DNA, the CDR3 is TGTGCCAGCAGTCAGGGGTTCACTGAAGCTTTCTTT.